This T cell receptor beta chain was recorded in a study of cytomegalovirus exposure and HLA in healthy donors. Notes on this clone: Its antigen is as yet unknown.

The PCR contained 60 Vbeta and 13 Jbeta primers. Data came from immunoSEQ multiplex PCR; TCRdb stores just in-frame clones and leaves some out. The sample lists 150,000 to 200,000 clones, around 80% occurring once. Notes on the study in general: Cytomegalovirus-associated TCR beta chains were listed, numbering roughly 150. Generally TCR sequences proved uncommon, though certain public TCRs appeared in numerous donors.

The CDR3 is made up of 15 amino acids. V shed 1 base and J 3 bases; nucleotides not matched to a gene: 6. Germline V gives CDR1 MDHEN, CDR2 SYDVKM. J is TRBJ2-7 and V is TRBV28; 7 nucleotides agree with TRBD1. The sample taken for sequencing was PBMCs. The sequence came from a man aged 18-30 years in good health and CMV-seronegative. CDR3 loop: CASSLLRGTDYEQYF. The DNA of the CDR3 is TGTGCCAGCAGTTTATTACGTGGGACAGACTACGAGCAGTACTTC.